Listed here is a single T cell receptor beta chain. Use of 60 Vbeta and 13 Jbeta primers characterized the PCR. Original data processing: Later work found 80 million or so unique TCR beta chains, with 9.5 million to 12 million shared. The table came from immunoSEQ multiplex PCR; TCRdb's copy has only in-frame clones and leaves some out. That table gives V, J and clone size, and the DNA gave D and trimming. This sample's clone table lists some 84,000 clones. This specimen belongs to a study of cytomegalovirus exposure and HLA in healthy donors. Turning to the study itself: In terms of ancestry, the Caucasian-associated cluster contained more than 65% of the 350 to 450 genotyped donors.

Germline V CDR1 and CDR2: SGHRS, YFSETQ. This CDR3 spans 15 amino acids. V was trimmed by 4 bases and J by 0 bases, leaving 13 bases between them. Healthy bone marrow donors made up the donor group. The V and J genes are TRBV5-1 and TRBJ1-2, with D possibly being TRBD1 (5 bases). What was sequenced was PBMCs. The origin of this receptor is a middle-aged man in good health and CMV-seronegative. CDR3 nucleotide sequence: TGCGCCAGCAGCGCGTCAGGGTACTCTAACTATGGCTACACCTTC. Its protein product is CASSASGYSNYGYTF.